This T cell receptor beta chain was sequenced for a study of T cell repertoires in cytomegalovirus infection (dated by TCRdb to about 2019). Looking at the study overall: The HLA type of each donor mattered for the analysis, because public TCR beta signatures pointed to carriage of CMV infection along with the matching HLA type.

This clonotype turned up a few times. The antigen it recognizes is unknown. Base qualities were left out, and no much larger clone turns up one base away. The CDR3 covers 12 residues, taking in both the cysteine and the phenylalanine. The only DNA kept is the CDR3, 36 bases in frame from the first base. Sequences SQVTM (CDR1) and ANQGSEA (CDR2) are obtained from the germline V gene. From V the trimming removes 7 bases and from J it removes 3 bases, while the gene matches leave 5 bases of the junction unaccounted for. The paper's findings and limits, for the study overall: In both this cohort and an independent cohort of some 380 donors, the cumulative frequency of public TCR beta family members distinguished carriers of CMV infection plus the relevant HLA type. The ex vivo response was dominated by HLA-C-restricted CMV-specific TCR beta clonotypes, which also provided the single most frequent clonotype in two of eight donors.

TCRdb shows the sequencer as Illumina HiSeq 1500. TCRdb ran its own pipeline on the public reads, namely fastp trimming at Q25 and MiXCR clone calling, and kept in-frame beta chains. Rows matching on CDR3 protein sequence are summarized as one entry with the most common DNA and genes. The table for this sample lists a few hundred thousand distinct CDR3 sequences; roughly 23% of them were counted only once. Roughly 20% of the sample goes to the ten largest clones. This TCR was recovered from a human donor in good health (CMV status not recorded). Some clones in this sample may be carry-over from other donors' samples. Sequencing used CD8+ T cells from PBMCs. The rearrangement combines TRBV29-1 with TRBJ1-1; 7 nucleotides in the junction match TRBD1. The DNA reads as follows: TGCAGCGCCGATCAGGGGGACACTGAAGCTTTCTTT. Its protein is CSADQGDTEAFF.